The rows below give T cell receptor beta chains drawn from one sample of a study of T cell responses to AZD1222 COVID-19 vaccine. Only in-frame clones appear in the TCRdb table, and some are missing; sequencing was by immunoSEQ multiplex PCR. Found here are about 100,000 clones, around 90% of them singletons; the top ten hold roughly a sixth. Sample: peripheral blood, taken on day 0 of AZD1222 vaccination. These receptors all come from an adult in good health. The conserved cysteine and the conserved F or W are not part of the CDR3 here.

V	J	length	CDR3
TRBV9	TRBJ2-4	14	ASSVGPLPSADIQY
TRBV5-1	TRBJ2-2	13	ASSLDFGPTGELF
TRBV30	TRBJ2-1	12	AWSTSSGTNEQF
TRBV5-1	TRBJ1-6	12	ASSLDRGRSPLH
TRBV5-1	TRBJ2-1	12	ASSLEISYNEQF
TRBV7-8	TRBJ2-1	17	ASSLGLAGGAGSYNEQF
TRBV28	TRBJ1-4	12	ASSLGQIYEKLF
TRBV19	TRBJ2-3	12	ATQSGGAGDTQY
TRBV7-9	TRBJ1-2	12	ASSLFGVNYGYT
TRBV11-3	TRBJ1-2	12	ASSPGQGNYGYT
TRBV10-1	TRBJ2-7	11	ASSEQGAGEQY